Given below is one TCR beta chain in context. The antigen is not known. TCRdb fed the RT-PCR reads into MiXCR, producing one record per CDR3 protein. The sample includes 450,000 to 600,000 distinct CDR3 sequences, less than 8% seen only once; the top ten take around 13%. The CDR3 is 12 residues long. Germline V CDR1 and CDR2: ENHRY, SYGVKD. These data are taken from a study of response to subunit inactivated influenza vaccine. Study-wide points: The authors offered the suggestion that each seasonal influenza vaccination recruits few new T cells.

The sample in question was PBMCs from blood, obtained 23 to 25 months after vaccination. The source of this sequence is a man between 50 and 69 years old who received an inactivated influenza vaccine. This chain connects TRBV10-3 to TRBJ2-7, with D perhaps TRBD1 (6 bases). Written as DNA, the CDR3 is TGTGCAACCCAAGACAGGAACTACGAGCAGTACTTC. It yields the protein CATQDRNYEQYF.